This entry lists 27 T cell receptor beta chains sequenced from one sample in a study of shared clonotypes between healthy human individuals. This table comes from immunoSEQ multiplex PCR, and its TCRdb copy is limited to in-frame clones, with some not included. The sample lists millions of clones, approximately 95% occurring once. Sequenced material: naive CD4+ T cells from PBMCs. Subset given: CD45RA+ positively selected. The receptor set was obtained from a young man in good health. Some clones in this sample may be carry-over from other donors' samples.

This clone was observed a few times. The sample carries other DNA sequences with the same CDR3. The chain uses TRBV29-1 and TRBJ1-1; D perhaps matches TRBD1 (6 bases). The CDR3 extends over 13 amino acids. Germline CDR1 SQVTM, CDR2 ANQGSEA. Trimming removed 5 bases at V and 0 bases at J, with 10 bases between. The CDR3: CSVHRVMNTEAFF. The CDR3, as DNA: TGCAGCGTTCACAGGGTTATGAACACTGAAGCTTTCTTT.

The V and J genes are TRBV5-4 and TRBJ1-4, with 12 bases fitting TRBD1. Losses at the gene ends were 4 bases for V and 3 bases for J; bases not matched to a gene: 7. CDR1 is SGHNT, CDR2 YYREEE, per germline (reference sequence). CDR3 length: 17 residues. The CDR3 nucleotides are TGTGCCAGCAGCAGGGGACAGGGGGCCCCCCCTAATGAAAAACTGTTTTTT. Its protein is CASSRGQGAPPNEKLFF.

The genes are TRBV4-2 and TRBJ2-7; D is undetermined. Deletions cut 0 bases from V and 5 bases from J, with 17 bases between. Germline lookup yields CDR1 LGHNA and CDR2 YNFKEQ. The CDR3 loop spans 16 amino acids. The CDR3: CASSQDLPGTGDEQYF. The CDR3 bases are TGTGCCAGCAGCCAAGATCTCCCAGGAACTGGGGACGAGCAGTACTTC.

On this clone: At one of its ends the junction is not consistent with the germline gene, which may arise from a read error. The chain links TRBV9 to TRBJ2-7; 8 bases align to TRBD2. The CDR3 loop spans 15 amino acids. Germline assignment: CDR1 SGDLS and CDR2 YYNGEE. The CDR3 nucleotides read TGTGCCAGCAACGTAGAGCCCCTAGCGGGTTACGAGCAGTACTTC. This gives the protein CASNVEPLAGYEQYF.

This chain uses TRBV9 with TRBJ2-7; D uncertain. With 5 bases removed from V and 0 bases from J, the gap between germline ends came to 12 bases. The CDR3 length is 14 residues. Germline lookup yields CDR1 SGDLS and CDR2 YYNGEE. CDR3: CASSATGYSYEQYF. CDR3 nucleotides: TGTGCCAGCAGTGCGACCGGATACTCCTACGAGCAGTACTTC.

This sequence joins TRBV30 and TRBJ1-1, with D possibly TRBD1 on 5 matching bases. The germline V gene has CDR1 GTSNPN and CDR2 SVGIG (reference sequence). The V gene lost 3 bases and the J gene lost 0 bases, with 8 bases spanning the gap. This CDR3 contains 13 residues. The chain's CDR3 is CAWRTVMNTEAFF. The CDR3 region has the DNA TGTGCCTGGAGGACAGTTATGAACACTGAAGCTTTCTTT.

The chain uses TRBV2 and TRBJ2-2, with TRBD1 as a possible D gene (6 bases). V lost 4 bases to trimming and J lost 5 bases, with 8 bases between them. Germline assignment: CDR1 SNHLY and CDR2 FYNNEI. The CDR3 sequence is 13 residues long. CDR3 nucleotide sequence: TGTGCCAGCAGTGTACAGGGAACCGGGGAGCTGTTTTTT. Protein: CASSVQGTGELFF.

CDR3 loop: CASSETGGLAGDNEQFF. The CDR3 region has the DNA TGTGCCAGCAGTGAAACAGGGGGACTAGCGGGAGACAATGAGCAGTTCTTC. The gene calls are TRBV25-1 and TRBJ2-1; 14 positions match TRBD2. Per germline, CDR1 MGHDK and CDR2 SYGVNS. V dropped 2 bases and J dropped 5; count of bases not matched to a gene: 5. The CDR3 runs 17 residues. Full variable domain (remainder filled in from reference TRBV25-1 and TRBJ2-1): EADIYQTPRYLVIGTGKKITLECSQTMGHDKMYWYQQDPGMELHLIHYSYGVNSTEKGDLSSESTVSRIRTEHFPLTLESARPSHTSQYLCASSETGGLAGDNEQFFGPGTRLTVL.

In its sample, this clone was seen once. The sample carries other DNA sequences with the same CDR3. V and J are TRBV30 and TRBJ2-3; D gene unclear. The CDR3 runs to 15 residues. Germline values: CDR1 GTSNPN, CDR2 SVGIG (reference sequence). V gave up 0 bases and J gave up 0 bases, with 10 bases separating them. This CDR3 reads CAWSVRGGSTDTQYF. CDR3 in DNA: TGTGCCTGGAGTGTACGCGGCGGAAGCACAGATACGCAGTATTTT.

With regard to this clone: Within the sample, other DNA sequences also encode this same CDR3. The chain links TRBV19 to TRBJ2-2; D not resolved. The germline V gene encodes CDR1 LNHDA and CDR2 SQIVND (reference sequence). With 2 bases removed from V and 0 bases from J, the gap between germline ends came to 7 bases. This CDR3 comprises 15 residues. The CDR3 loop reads CASSIRQANTGELFF. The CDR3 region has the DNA TGTGCCAGTAGTATACGCCAGGCGAACACCGGGGAGCTGTTTTTT.

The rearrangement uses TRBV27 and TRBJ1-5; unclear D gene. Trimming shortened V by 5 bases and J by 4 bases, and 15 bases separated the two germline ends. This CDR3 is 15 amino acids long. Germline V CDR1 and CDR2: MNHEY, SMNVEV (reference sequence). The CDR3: CASSPGRATNQPQHF. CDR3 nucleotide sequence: TGTGCCAGCAGTCCCGGACGGGCGACTAATCAGCCCCAGCATTTT.

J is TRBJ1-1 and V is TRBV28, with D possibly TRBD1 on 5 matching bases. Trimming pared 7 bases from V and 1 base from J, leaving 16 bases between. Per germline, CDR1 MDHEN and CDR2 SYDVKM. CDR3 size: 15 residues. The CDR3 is CASTQGGAGNTEAFF. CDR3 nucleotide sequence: TGTGCCAGCACCCAAGGTGGGGCGGGGAACACTGAAGCTTTCTTT.

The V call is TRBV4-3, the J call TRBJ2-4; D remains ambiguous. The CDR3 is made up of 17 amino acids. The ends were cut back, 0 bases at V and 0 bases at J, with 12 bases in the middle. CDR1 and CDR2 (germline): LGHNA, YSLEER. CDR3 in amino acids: CASSQDRGVLAKNIQYF. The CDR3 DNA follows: TGCGCCAGCAGCCAAGATCGTGGGGTTTTAGCCAAAAACATTCAGTACTTC.

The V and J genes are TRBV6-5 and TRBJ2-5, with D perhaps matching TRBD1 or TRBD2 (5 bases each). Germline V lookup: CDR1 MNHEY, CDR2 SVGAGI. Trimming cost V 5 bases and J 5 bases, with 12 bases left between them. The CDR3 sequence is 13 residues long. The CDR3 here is CASSLAGLETQYF. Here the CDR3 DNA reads TGTGCCAGCAGTCTAGCAGGGCTGGAGACCCAGTACTTC.

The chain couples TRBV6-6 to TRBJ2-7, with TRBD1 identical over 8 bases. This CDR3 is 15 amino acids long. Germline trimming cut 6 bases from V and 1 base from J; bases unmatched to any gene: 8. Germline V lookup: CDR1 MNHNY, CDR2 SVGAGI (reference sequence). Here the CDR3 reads CASRGRTGPSYEQYF. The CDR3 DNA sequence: TGTGCCAGCAGGGGGCGGACAGGGCCGTCCTACGAGCAGTACTTC.

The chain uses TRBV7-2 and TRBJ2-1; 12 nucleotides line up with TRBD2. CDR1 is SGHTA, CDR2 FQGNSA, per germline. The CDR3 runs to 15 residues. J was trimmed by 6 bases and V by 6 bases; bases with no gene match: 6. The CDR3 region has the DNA TGTGCCAGCAGACCCCCGGGACTAGCGGGCAATGAGCAGTTCTTC. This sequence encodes CASRPPGLAGNEQFF. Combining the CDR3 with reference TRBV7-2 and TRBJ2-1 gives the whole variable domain GAGVSQSPSNKVTEKGKDVELRCDPISGHTALYWYRQSLGQGLEFLIYFQGNSAPDKSGLPSDRFSAERTGGSVSTLTIQRTQQEDSAVYLCASRPPGLAGNEQFFGPGTRLTVL.

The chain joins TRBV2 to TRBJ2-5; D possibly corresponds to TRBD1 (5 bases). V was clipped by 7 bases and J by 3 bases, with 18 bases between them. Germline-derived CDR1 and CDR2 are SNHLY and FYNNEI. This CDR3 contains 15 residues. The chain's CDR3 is CASTVTAGSKETQYF. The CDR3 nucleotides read TGTGCCAGCACCGTTACGGCAGGGTCTAAAGAGACCCAGTACTTC.

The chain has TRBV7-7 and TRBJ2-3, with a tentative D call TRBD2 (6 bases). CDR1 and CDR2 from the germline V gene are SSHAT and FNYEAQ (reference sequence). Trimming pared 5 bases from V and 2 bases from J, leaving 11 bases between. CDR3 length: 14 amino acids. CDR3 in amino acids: CASSLGGNTDTQYF. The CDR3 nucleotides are TGTGCCAGCAGCCTTGGGGGGAACACAGATACGCAGTATTTT.

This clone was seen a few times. CDR3 nucleotides: TGCAGCGTTGAGGGACAGGGAACTGAAAAACTGTTTTTT. This codes for CSVEGQGTEKLFF. The chain employs TRBV29-1 and TRBJ1-4, with 9 bases lining up with TRBD1. This CDR3 contains 13 residues. The germline V gene has CDR1 SQVTM and CDR2 ANQGSEA. V lost 3 bases, J lost 7 bases, and 3 bases stayed unmatched.

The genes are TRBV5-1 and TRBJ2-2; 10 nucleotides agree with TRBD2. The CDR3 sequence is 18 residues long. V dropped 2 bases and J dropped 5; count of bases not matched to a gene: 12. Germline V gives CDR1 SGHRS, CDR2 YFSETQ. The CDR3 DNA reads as TGCGCCAGCAGCTTTTTAGCGGGAGGCCCGGGGGTGACCGGGGAGCTGTTTTTT. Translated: CASSFLAGGPGVTGELFF.

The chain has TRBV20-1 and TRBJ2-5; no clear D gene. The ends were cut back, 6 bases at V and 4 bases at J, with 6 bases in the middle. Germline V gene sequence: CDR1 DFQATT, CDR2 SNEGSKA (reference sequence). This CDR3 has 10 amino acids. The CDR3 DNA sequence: TGCAGTGCCTGGTCAGAGACCCAGTACTTC. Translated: CSAWSETQYF.

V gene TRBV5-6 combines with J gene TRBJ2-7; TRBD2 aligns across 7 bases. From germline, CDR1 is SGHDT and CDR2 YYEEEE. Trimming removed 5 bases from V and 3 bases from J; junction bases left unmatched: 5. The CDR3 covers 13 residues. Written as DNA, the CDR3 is TGTGCCAGCAGTGGGGCTAGCGGCTACGAGCAGTACTTC. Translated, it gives CASSGASGYEQYF.

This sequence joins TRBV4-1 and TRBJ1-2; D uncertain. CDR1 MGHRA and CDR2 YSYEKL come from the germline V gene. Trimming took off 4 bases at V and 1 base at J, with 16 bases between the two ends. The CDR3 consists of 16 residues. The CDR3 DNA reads TGCGCCAGCAGCCGGGGAGGTGGGCGAGTTAACTATGGCTACACCTTC. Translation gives CASSRGGGRVNYGYTF.

Written as DNA, the CDR3 is TGTGCCAGCTCCCAAGGGACTAGCGACACCGGGGAGCTGTTTTTT. This translates into CASSQGTSDTGELFF. This rearrangement joins TRBV18 to TRBJ2-2, with TRBD2 matching 10 bases. The V gene's germline CDR1 is KGHSH and CDR2 LQKENI. The CDR3 is 15 amino acids. V dropped 6 bases and J dropped 3; count of bases not matched to a gene: 4. Drawing the rest from reference TRBV18 and TRBJ2-2, the complete variable domain is NAGVMQNPRHLVRRRGQEARLRCSPMKGHSHVYWYRQLPEEGLKFMVYLQKENIIDESGMPKERFSAEFPKEGPSILRIQQVVRGDSAAYFCASSQGTSDTGELFFGEGSRLTVL.

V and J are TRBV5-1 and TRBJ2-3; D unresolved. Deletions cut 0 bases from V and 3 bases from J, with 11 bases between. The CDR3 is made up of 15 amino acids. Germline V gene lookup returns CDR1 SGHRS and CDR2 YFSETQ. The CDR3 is CASSLATGLTDTQYF. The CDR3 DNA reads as TGCGCCAGCAGCTTGGCCACGGGCCTAACAGATACGCAGTATTTT.

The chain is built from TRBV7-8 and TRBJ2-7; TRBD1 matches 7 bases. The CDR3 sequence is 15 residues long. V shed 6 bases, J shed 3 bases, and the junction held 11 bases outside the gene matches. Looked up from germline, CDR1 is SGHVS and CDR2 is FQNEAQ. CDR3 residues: CASRGVGQPSYEQYF. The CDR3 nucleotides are TGTGCCAGCAGGGGGGTGGGACAGCCAAGCTACGAGCAGTACTTC.

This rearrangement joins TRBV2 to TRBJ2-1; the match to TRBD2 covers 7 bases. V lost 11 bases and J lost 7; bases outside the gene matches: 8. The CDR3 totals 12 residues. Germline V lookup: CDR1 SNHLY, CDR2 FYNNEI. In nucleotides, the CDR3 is TGTGCCGGAAGCGGGACGTGGAATGAGCAGTTCTTC. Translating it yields CAGSGTWNEQFF. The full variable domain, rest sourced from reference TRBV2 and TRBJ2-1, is EPEVTQTPSHQVTQMGQEVILRCVPISNHLYFYWYRQILGQKVEFLVSFYNNEISEKSEIFDDQFSVERPDGSNFTLKIRSTKLEDSAMYFCAGSGTWNEQFFGPGTRLTVL.